This T cell receptor beta chain was recovered during a study of radiotherapy plus CTLA-4 blockade in lung cancer. In the study overall: Objective responses were recorded in around 18% of patients, with disease control recorded in approximately 32%.

V gave up 1 base and J gave up 3 bases, with 6 bases separating them. The CDR3 sequence is 13 residues long. Germline CDR1 reads SNHLY; CDR2 reads FYNNEI. Measured with immunoSEQ multiplex PCR; TCRdb has only the in-frame clones, and not every one. The sample gives roughly 45,000 clones, 63% of which show up once; around a sixth is in the top ten. Study observations and caveats: It was early blood T cell clone dynamics, with interferon-beta, that reportedly best predicted response. In blood, tumor-derived TCR clones expanded after radiotherapy plus ipilimumab.

As for this clone: Its target is not known.

This receptor was taken from a human donor with non-small cell lung cancer who had a partial response to radiotherapy plus ipilimumab. Material: peripheral blood, obtained from a patient treated with radiotherapy plus ipilimumab. V usage is TRBV2 and J usage is TRBJ1-2, with D hard to call. CDR3 bases: TGTGCCAGCAGTGAAGAGCAGGACTATGGCTACACCTTC. As protein: CASSEEQDYGYTF.